Listed here is a single TCR beta chain. Its target is not known. Since a much larger clone is just one base distant, this may be a read error. This entry belongs to a study of T cell repertoires in cytomegalovirus infection. Study-wide context: From public TCR beta signatures came an indication of both CMV infection and matching HLA type.

TCRdb re-analysed the reads in MiXCR, keeping a single row per CDR3 protein. The data contain 600,000 to 800,000 distinct CDR3 sequences, roughly a quarter of them singletons. The CDR3 length is 14 residues. Study findings and constraints: Dominating the ex vivo response were HLA-C-restricted CMV-specific TCR beta clonotypes.

This receptor was taken from a human donor in good health (CMV status not recorded). Some clones in this sample may be carry-over from other donors' samples. The sample comprised CD8+ T cells from PBMCs. This chain uses TRBV12-3 or TRBV12-4 with TRBJ2-1; D gene unclear. For the CDR3, the DNA is TGTGCCAGCAGTTTTTCCAGGTCCTACAATGGGCAGTTCTTC. This sequence encodes CASSFSRSYNGQFF.